A selection of T cell receptor beta chains follows, all from one sample in a study of blood T cell repertoires in COVID-19. Data came from immunoSEQ multiplex PCR; TCRdb stores just in-frame clones and leaves some out. The sample contains about 90,000 clones, 75% to 90% of which appear only once. Sequencing input: peripheral blood. These receptors were taken from a woman aged 70 to 79 with acute or convalescent COVID-19. Each CDR3 is given with its conserved first and last residue. Each record gives: J gene, clone size, V gene, D gene, CDR3 protein, CDR3 DNA. The D gene is left open where the match is weak. Part of the rows lack a size; the others show once, few, many or a class for expanded clones.

>TRBJ2-2|NA|TRBV5-1|TRBD2
CASSLVLAGNTGELFF
TGCGCCAGCAGCTTGGTGCTAGCGGGGAACACCGGGGAGCTGTTTTTT
>TRBJ2-7|once|TRBV18|NA
CASSPLDSYEQYF
TGTGCCAGCTCACCCCTAGACTCCTACGAGCAGTACTTC
>TRBJ1-2|NA|TRBV18|TRBD1
CASSPVGQGANYGYTF
TGTGCCAGCTCACCTGTAGGACAGGGAGCTAACTATGGCTACACCTTC
>TRBJ1-2|NA|TRBV28|NA
CASRRTAGYGYTF
TGTGCCAGCAGGAGGACAGCAGGCTATGGCTACACCTTC
>TRBJ2-7|NA|TRBV7-2|TRBD2
CASSPSGHSYEQYF
TGTGCCAGCAGCCCTAGCGGGCACTCCTACGAGCAGTACTTC
>TRBJ1-4|NA|TRBV10-1|TRBD1
CASRAGTGEEKLFF
TGCGCCAGCAGGGCCGGGACAGGGGAGGAAAAACTGTTTTTT
>TRBJ2-3|NA|TRBV9|TRBD2
CASSPLGLTKRTDTQYF
TGTGCCAGCAGCCCACTGGGACTAACTAAACGCACAGATACGCAGTATTTT
>TRBJ2-2|NA|TRBV6-5|TRBD2
CASSASGTGELFF
TGTGCCAGCTCGGCTAGCGGGACCGGGGAGCTGTTTTTT
>TRBJ2-7|NA|TRBV30|TRBD1
CAWSTTGTGIGHEQYF
TGTGCCTGGAGTACGACCGGGACAGGGATCGGCCACGAGCAGTACTTC
>TRBJ1-1|NA|TRBV3-1/TRBV3-2|NA
CASSQEVGRVGAEAFF
TGTGCCAGCAGCCAAGAGGTCGGGAGGGTGGGCGCTGAAGCTTTCTTT
>TRBJ2-7|NA|TRBV3-1/TRBV3-2|NA
CASSQDTPTGYEQYF
TGTGCCAGCAGCCAAGATACCCCGACAGGCTACGAGCAGTACTTC
>TRBJ1-5|NA|TRBV6-5|NA
CASSKVYNQPQHF
TGTGCCAGCAGCAAAGTCTACAATCAGCCCCAGCATTTT
>TRBJ2-6|NA|TRBV29-1|TRBD1
CSVQTGGANVLTF
TGCAGCGTTCAGACAGGGGGGGCCAACGTCCTGACTTTC
>TRBJ1-5|once|TRBV6-1|NA
CASSEVVNQPQHF
TGTGCCAGCAGTGAAGTCGTTAATCAGCCCCAGCATTTT
>TRBJ1-5|once|TRBV24-1|TRBD1
CATSDNGQGNQPQHF
TGTGCCACCAGTGACAACGGACAGGGGAATCAGCCCCAGCATTTT
>TRBJ2-5|NA|TRBV5-6|NA
CASSDSTQETQYF
TGTGCCAGCAGTGACAGTACTCAAGAGACCCAGTACTTC
>TRBJ2-5|few|TRBV9|TRBD2
CASSRGLAGGPETQYF
TGTGCCAGCAGCCGGGGACTAGCGGGAGGGCCGGAGACCCAGTACTTC
>TRBJ2-7|few|TRBV19|TRBD1
CASSRSGTGNPHEQYF
TGTGCCAGTAGTCGATCCGGGACAGGGAATCCTCACGAGCAGTACTTC
>TRBJ2-7|NA|TRBV19|NA
CASSLAPPGPFGEQYF
TGTGCCAGTAGTCTTGCTCCTCCAGGGCCGTTTGGCGAGCAGTACTTC
>TRBJ2-5|NA|TRBV7-2|TRBD2
CASSLDGRALETQYF
TGTGCCAGCAGCTTAGACGGGAGGGCCCTGGAGACCCAGTACTTC
>TRBJ2-1|NA|TRBV9|NA
CASSVDVGEQFF
TGTGCCAGCAGCGTAGATGTCGGTGAGCAGTTCTTC